This T cell receptor beta chain stems from a study of blood T cell repertoires in COVID-19. As processed by the authors: Reference gene primer amplification gave nucleated cell count estimates. Data came from immunoSEQ multiplex PCR; TCRdb stores just in-frame clones and leaves some out. V and J calls and clone size follow that table, whereas D and trimming were derived from the DNA. The profile shows some 460,000 clones, roughly 91% of them singletons. Deletions cut 7 bases from V and 0 bases from J, with 13 bases between. In germline, CDR1 is WSHSY, CDR2 SAAADI. The CDR3 covers 15 residues. The V and J genes are TRBV10-2 and TRBJ2-1, with D possibly being TRBD2 (6 bases). The specimen sequenced was peripheral blood. The clonotype was recovered from a woman under 40 with acute or convalescent COVID-19. The CDR3: CASKGGASSYNEQFF. The CDR3 DNA sequence: TGCGCCAGCAAAGGCGGGGCTAGCTCCTACAATGAGCAGTTCTTC.